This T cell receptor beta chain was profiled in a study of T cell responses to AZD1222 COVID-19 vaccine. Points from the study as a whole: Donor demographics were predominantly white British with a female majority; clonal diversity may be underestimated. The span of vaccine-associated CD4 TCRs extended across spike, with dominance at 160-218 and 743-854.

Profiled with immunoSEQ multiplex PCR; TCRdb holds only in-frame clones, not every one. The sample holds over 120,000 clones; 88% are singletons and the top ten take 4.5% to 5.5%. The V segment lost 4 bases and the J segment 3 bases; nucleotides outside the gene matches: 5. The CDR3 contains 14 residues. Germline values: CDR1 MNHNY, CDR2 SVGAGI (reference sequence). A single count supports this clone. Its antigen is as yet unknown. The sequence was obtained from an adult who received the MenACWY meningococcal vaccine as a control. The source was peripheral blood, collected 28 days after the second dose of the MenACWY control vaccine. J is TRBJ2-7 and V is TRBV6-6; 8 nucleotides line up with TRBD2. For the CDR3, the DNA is TGTGCCAGCAGTTCCCCGACTAGCGTCTACGAGCAGTACTTC. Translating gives CASSSPTSVYEQYF.